These 10 T cell receptor beta chains originate from one sample sequenced in a study of OX40 agonist ivuxolimab in advanced cancers. Clones were read by immunoSEQ multiplex PCR, and TCRdb kept only the in-frame ones, dropping some. This table has roughly 80,000 clones, about 93% appearing once. The source was CD4+ or CD8+ T cells sorted from blood, collected in a trial of the OX40 agonist ivuxolimab. Receptors originate from an adult with an advanced solid tumor such as melanoma, head and neck, liver or kidney cancer.

The chain employs TRBV7-9 and TRBJ2-7, with 8 bases matching TRBD1. The CDR3 contains 15 residues. Trimming took 3 bases from V and 0 from J; bases not matched to a gene: 4. Per germline, CDR1 SEHNR and CDR2 FQNEAQ (reference sequence). The CDR3 DNA follows: TGTGCCAGCAGCTTCGACGGGACAGGCTCCTACGAGCAGTACTTC. This translates into CASSFDGTGSYEQYF.

The V gene is TRBV12-5, the J gene TRBJ1-5; D is unclear. Trimming left V 0 bases short and J 4 bases short, with 10 bases between. This CDR3 is built from 15 residues. From germline, CDR1 is LGHNT and CDR2 FRNRAP. The CDR3 is CASGLVPAGNQPQHF. The CDR3 DNA sequence: TGTGCTAGTGGTTTGGTACCGGCAGGTAATCAGCCCCAGCATTTT.

The rearrangement joins TRBV7-9 to TRBJ2-1; D call uncertain. V lost 10 bases, J lost 2 bases, and 6 bases lay in between. The CDR3 extends over 11 amino acids. From germline, CDR1 is SEHNR and CDR2 FQNEAQ (reference sequence). The CDR3 reads CAIRTYNEQFF. CDR3 DNA: TGTGCCATCCGGACCTACAATGAGCAGTTCTTC.

V usage is TRBV29-1 and J usage is TRBJ2-4, with D unresolved. CDR3 length equals 16 residues. The germline gives CDR1 SQVTM, CDR2 ANQGSEA. V lost 5 bases to trimming and J lost 0 bases, with 17 bases between them. CDR3 coding DNA: TGCAGCGTTATTTCTTTGAGTAAAATAGCCAAAAACATTCAGTACTTC. It is translated as CSVISLSKIAKNIQYF.

This chain links TRBV27 with TRBJ2-1, with 14 bases lining up with TRBD2. The CDR3 spans 16 residues. Germline assignment: CDR1 MNHEY and CDR2 SMNVEV (reference sequence). Germline trimming cut 5 bases from V and 8 bases from J; bases unmatched to any gene: 8. CDR3 loop: CASSGIGGLAGDEQFF. For the CDR3, the DNA is TGTGCCAGCAGTGGGATCGGGGGACTAGCGGGGGATGAGCAGTTCTTC.

The chain employs TRBV19 and TRBJ2-6; 7 bases fit TRBD1. CDR3 size: 18 residues. CDR1 is LNHDA, CDR2 SQIVND, per germline (reference sequence). After removal of 3 bases from V and 3 bases from J, the junction contained 11 bases not matched to a gene. In nucleotides, the CDR3 is TGTGCCAGTAGTATCGATCTTGCCAGGGGGAATGGGGCCAACGTCCTGACTTTC. It codes for CASSIDLARGNGANVLTF.

In this sample, this clone turned up once. V and J are TRBV27 and TRBJ1-2, with D perhaps TRBD1 (6 bases). The CDR3 is 16 residues long. Germline CDR1 reads MNHEY; CDR2 reads SMNVEV (reference sequence). Trimming pared 2 bases from V and 4 bases from J, leaving 17 bases between. The CDR3 nucleotides read TGTGCCAGCAGTTTAACGGCAGGGGAGGGGGGCTATGGCTACACCTTC. Protein sequence: CASSLTAGEGGYGYTF.

This rearrangement joins TRBV5-4 to TRBJ2-7, with D tentatively TRBD2 (5 bases). Germline CDR1 reads SGHNT; CDR2 reads YYREEE (reference sequence). CDR3 length: 13 amino acids. Trimming removed 0 bases at V and 7 bases at J, with 11 bases between. CDR3 in DNA: TGTGCCAGCAGCTTGGCTAGCCAACGGGAGCAGTACTTC. Encoded protein: CASSLASQREQYF.

This chain connects TRBV27 to TRBJ1-5; D is uncertain. The CDR3 length is 13 residues. Germline CDR1 reads MNHEY; CDR2 reads SMNVEV (reference sequence). V was shortened by 5 bases and J by 6 bases, with 11 bases between the two germline ends. The CDR3 DNA reads as TGTGCCAGCAGTGAGGGTAGTGGTCAGCCCCAGCATTTT. Translation: CASSEGSGQPQHF.

This chain connects TRBV5-1 to TRBJ1-1, with D possibly being TRBD1 (6 bases). Between the trimmed V and J ends, which lost 4 bases and 1 base, there was a span of 14 bases. The CDR3 sequence is 15 residues long. CDR1 SGHRS and CDR2 YFSETQ come from the germline V gene. CDR3 in DNA: TGCGCCAGCAGCGTCGTGGGGGGCGCGAACACTGAAGCTTTCTTT. Amino acids: CASSVVGGANTEAFF.